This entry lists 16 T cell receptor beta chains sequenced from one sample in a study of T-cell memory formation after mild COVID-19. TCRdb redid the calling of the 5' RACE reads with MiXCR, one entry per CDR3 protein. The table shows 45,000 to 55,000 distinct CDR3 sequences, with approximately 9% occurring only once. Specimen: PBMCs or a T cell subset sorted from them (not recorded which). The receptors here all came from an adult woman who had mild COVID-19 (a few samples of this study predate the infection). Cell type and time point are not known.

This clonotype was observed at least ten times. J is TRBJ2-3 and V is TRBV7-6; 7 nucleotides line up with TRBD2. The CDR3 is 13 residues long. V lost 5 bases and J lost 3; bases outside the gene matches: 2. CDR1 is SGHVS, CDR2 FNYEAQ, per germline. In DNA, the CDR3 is TGTGCCAGCAGCCGCGGGAGAACAGATACGCAGTATTTT. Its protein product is CASSRGRTDTQYF.

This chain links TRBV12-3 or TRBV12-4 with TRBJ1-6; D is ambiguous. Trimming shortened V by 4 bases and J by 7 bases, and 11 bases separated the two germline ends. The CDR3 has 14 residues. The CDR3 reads CASSYQVRNSPLHF. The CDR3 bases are TGTGCCAGCAGTTACCAGGTGCGCAATTCACCCCTCCACTTT.

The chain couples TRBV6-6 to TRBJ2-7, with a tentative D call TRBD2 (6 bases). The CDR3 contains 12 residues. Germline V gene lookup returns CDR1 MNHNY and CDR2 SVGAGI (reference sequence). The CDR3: CAVSGGSYEQYF. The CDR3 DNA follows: TGTGCAGTCTCCGGGGGTTCCTACGAGCAGTACTTC.

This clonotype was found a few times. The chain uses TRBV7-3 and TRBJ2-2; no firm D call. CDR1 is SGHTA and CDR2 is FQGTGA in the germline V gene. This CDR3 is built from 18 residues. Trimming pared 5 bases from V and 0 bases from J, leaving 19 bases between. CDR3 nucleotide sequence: TGTGCCAGCAGCCCCACCCCGGGTAGGCTGTCGAACACCGGGGAGCTGTTTTTT. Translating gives CASSPTPGRLSNTGELFF.

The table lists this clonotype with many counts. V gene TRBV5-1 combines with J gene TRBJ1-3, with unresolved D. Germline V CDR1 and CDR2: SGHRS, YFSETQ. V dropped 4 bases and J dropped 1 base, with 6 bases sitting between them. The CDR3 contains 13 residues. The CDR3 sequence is CASSLQSGNTIYF. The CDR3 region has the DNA TGCGCCAGCAGCCTGCAGTCTGGAAACACCATATATTTT. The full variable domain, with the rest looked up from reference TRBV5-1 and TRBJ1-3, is KAGVTQTPRYLIKTRGQQVTLSCSPISGHRSVSWYQQTPGQGLQFLFEYFSETQRNKGNFPGRFSGRQFSNSRSEMNVSTLELGDSALYLCASSLQSGNTIYFGEGSWLTVV.

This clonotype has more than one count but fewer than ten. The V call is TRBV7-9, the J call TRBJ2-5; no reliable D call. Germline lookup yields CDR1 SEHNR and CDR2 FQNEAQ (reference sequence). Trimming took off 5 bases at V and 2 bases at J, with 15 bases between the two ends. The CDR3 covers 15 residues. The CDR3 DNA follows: TGTGCCAGCAGCCTCCCATTGGCGGAACAAGAGACCCAGTACTTC. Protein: CASSLPLAEQETQYF.

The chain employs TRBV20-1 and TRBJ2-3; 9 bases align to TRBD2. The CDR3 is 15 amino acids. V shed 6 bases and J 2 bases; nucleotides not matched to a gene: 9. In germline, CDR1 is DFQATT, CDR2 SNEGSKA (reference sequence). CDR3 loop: CSAPRLAVFTDTQYF. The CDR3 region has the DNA TGCAGTGCCCCCCGACTAGCGGTTTTCACAGATACGCAGTATTTT.

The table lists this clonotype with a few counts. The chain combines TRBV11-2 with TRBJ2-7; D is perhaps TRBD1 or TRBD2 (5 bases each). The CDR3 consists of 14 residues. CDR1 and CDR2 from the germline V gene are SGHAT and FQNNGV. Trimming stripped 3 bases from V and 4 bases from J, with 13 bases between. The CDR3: CASSLEPGLYEQYF. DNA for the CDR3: TGTGCCAGCAGCTTGGAGCCGGGGCTTTACGAGCAGTACTTC.

The CDR3 region has the DNA TGTGCCACCAGCAGAGGAGCGGGGAGGGGCTCAACTAATGAAAAACTGTTTTTT. Its protein product is CATSRGAGRGSTNEKLFF. The chain recombines TRBV15 with TRBJ1-4; D may be TRBD1 (5 bases). Germline CDR1 LNHNV, CDR2 YYDKDF (reference sequence). Trimming removed 1 base at V and 0 bases at J, with 15 bases between. The length of the CDR3 is 18 residues. The variable domain in full, completed from reference TRBV15 and TRBJ1-4, reads DAMVIQNPRYQVTQFGKPVTLSCSQTLNHNVMYWYQQKSSQAPKLLFHYYDKDFNNEADTPDNFQSRRPNTSFCFLDIRSPGLGDTAMYLCATSRGAGRGSTNEKLFFGSGTQLSVL.

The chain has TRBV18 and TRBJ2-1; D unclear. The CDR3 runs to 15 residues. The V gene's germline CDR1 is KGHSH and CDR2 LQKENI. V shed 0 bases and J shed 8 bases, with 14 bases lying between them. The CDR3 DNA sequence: TGTGCCAGCTCACCACCAAACTACGGGTTTCATGAGCAGTTCTTC. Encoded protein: CASSPPNYGFHEQFF.

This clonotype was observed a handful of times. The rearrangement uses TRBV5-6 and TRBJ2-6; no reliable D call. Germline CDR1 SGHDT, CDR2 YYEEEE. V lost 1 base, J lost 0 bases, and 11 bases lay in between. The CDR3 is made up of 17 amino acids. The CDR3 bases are TGTGCCAGCAGCTTGAAACCGGCGAGCTCTGGGGCCAACGTCCTGACTTTC. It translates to CASSLKPASSGANVLTF.

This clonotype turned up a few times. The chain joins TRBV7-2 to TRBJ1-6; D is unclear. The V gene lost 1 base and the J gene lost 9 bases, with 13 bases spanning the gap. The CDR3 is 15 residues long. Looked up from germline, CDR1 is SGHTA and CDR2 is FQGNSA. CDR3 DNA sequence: TGTGCCAGCAGCTTAGATTGGGGATTGGGTTCACCCCTCCACTTT. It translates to CASSLDWGLGSPLHF. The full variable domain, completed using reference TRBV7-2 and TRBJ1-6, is GAGVSQSPSNKVTEKGKDVELRCDPISGHTALYWYRQSLGQGLEFLIYFQGNSAPDKSGLPSDRFSAERTGGSVSTLTIQRTQQEDSAVYLCASSLDWGLGSPLHFGNGTRLTVT.

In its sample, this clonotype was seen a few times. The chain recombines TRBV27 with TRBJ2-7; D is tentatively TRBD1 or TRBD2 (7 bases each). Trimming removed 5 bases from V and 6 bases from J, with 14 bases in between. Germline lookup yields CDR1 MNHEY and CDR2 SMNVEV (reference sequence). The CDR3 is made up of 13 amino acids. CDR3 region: CASSPPGGVEQYF. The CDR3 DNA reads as TGTGCCAGCAGTCCCCCAGGGGGGGTCGAGCAGTACTTC.

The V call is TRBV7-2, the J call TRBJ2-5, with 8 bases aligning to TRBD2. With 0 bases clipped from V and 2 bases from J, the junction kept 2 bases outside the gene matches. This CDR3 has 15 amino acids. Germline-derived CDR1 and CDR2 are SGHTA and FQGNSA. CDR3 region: CASSLATSGQETQYF. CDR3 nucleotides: TGTGCCAGCAGCTTAGCAACTAGCGGTCAAGAGACCCAGTACTTC.

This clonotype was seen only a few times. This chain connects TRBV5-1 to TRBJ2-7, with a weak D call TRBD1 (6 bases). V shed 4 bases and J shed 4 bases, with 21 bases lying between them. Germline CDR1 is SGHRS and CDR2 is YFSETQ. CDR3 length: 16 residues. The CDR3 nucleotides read TGCGCCAGCAGCCAGGTGCATTGGACAGAGGTTTACGAGCAGTACTTC. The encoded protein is CASSQVHWTEVYEQYF.

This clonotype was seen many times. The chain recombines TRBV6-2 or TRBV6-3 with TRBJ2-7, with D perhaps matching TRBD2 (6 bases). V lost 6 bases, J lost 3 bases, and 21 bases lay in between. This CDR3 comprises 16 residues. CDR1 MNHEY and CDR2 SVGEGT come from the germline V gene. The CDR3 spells CASSEPVTSSIYEQYF. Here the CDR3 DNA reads TGTGCCAGCAGCGAACCCGTCACTAGCTCGATCTACGAGCAGTACTTC.